These 14 T cell receptor beta chains share one sample of origin, sequenced in a study of blood T cell repertoires in COVID-19 (TCRdb year 2020). The library was made by the immunoSEQ multiplex PCR assay. TCRdb retrieved this table from immuneACCESS and kept in-frame rearrangements only. Not all clones are present; in checked studies, unresolved V genes account for under half, and no reason is known for the remainder. For this sample the table gives approximately 25,000 clones, of which roughly 90% were detected only once. The ten biggest clones cover 15% to 20% of the sample. The sequenced sample consisted of peripheral blood. These receptors all come from a human donor with active COVID-19. The donor label of this sample is uncertain.

DNA for the CDR3: TGTGCCACCAGTGATCCAGGGGGAGAGACCCAGTACTTC. Encoded protein: CATSDPGGETQYF. The chain couples TRBV24-1 to TRBJ2-5; 7 nucleotides align to TRBD1. CDR1 is KGHDR, CDR2 SFDVKD, per germline. CDR3 length equals 13 residues. J gave up 4 bases and V 3 bases, and 1 base lay outside the gene matches.

V and J are TRBV4-2 and TRBJ2-7; the match to TRBD1 covers 7 bases. The CDR3 is 14 residues long. V lost 4 bases and J lost 4; bases outside the gene matches: 7. The germline gives CDR1 LGHNA, CDR2 YNFKEQ. The CDR3 loop is CASSLDRVGYEQYF. The CDR3 DNA reads TGTGCCAGCAGCCTTGACAGGGTAGGATACGAGCAGTACTTC.

The chain combines TRBV13 with TRBJ2-7; 9 bases agree with TRBD2. The CDR3 sequence is 15 residues long. Germline V gene sequence: CDR1 PRHDT, CDR2 FYEKMQ (reference sequence). Trimming at V came to 5 bases and at J to 3 bases, leaving 8 bases not matched to a gene. This chain's CDR3 is CASSARGSGGYEQYF. The DNA of the CDR3 is TGTGCCAGCAGCGCCCGTGGTAGCGGGGGCTACGAGCAGTACTTC. Variable domain in full (rest from reference TRBV13 and TRBJ2-7): AAGVIQSPRHLIKEKRETATLKCYPIPRHDTVYWYQQGPGQDPQFLISFYEKMQSDKGSIPDRFSAQQFSDYHSELNMSSLELGDSALYFCASSARGSGGYEQYFGPGTRLTVT.

The rearrangement links TRBV7-9 to TRBJ2-7; 8 nucleotides align to TRBD2. The CDR3 is 14 amino acids. Losses at the gene ends were 4 bases for V and 7 bases for J; bases not matched to a gene: 9. CDR1 and CDR2 (germline): SEHNR, FQNEAQ (reference sequence). CDR3 region: CASSSSGGPREQYF. CDR3 DNA: TGTGCCAGCAGCTCCTCGGGGGGGCCGAGGGAGCAGTACTTC.

The chain recombines TRBV28 with TRBJ2-3; a possible D gene is TRBD1 (6 bases). This CDR3 contains 13 residues. Germline V gene data show CDR1 as MDHEN and CDR2 as SYDVKM. Trimming removed 6 bases at V and 6 bases at J, with 13 bases between. CDR3 in DNA: TGTGCCAGCAGGCCTGGGGGCGGGGATACGCAGTATTTT. Translating it yields CASRPGGGDTQYF.

The chain uses TRBV19 and TRBJ2-1; D might be TRBD2 (6 bases). With 3 bases removed from V and 4 bases from J, the gap between germline ends came to 13 bases. Germline CDR1 is LNHDA and CDR2 is SQIVND (reference sequence). CDR3 size: 15 residues. CDR3 nucleotide sequence: TGTGCCAGTAGTATCAGGAGGGTTGGATACAATGAGCAGTTCTTC. It yields the protein CASSIRRVGYNEQFF.

The gene calls are TRBV5-6 and TRBJ1-2, with TRBD1 matching over 7 bases. The trim removed 4 bases at V and 11 bases at J, leaving 8 bases unmatched. CDR1 SGHDT and CDR2 YYEEEE come from the germline V gene. CDR3 length equals 12 residues. CDR3 sequence reads: CASSTNPQGYTF. The CDR3 nucleotides are TGTGCCAGCAGCACAAACCCACAGGGGTACACCTTC.

CDR3: CASSHGADRDPWGAEAFF. The CDR3 DNA reads as TGTGCCAGCAGCCACGGCGCGGACAGGGACCCGTGGGGTGCTGAAGCTTTCTTT. The chain is built from TRBV3-1 (or the pseudogene TRBV3-2) and TRBJ1-1, with 8 nucleotides matching TRBD1. V lost 3 bases and J lost 6; bases outside the gene matches: 18. Germline values: CDR1 LGHDT, CDR2 YNNKEL (reference sequence). The CDR3 loop spans 18 amino acids.

The chain employs TRBV7-9 and TRBJ2-4; D is perhaps TRBD1 (5 bases). The V and J ends lost 3 bases and 8 bases respectively, with 14 bases between them. The CDR3 length is 14 residues. CDR1 and CDR2 (germline): SEHNR, FQNEAQ (reference sequence). CDR3 in amino acids: CASSFSQGSDIQYF. In DNA, the CDR3 is TGTGCCAGCAGCTTTTCCCAGGGCAGTGACATTCAGTACTTC.

The CDR3 is CASSLKQGATYEQYF. The CDR3 bases are TGTGCCAGCAGTTTAAAGCAGGGGGCAACTTACGAGCAGTACTTC. This sequence joins TRBV27 and TRBJ2-7; 8 bases map to TRBD1. CDR1 is MNHEY, CDR2 SMNVEV, per germline (reference sequence). The CDR3 spans 15 residues. V lost 2 bases and J lost 4; bases outside the gene matches: 7.

There are a few counts of this clone. The V call is TRBV7-3, the J call TRBJ1-1, with D unresolved. Per the germline V gene, CDR1 is SGHTA and CDR2 is FQGTGA. The CDR3 runs to 14 residues. Trimming took 5 bases from V and 2 from J, leaving 12 bases between them. CDR3 region: CASSPPGFNTEAFF. CDR3 bases: TGTGCCAGCAGCCCACCGGGATTCAACACTGAAGCTTTCTTT.

J is TRBJ2-5 and V is TRBV29-1, with D maybe TRBD2 (6 bases). Trimming stripped 4 bases from V and 5 bases from J, with 14 bases between. The CDR3 contains 13 residues. The germline V gene has CDR1 SQVTM and CDR2 ANQGSEA. CDR3 in amino acids: CSVGGGIQETQYF. CDR3 in DNA: TGCAGCGTTGGGGGCGGGATACAGGAGACCCAGTACTTC.

The chain joins TRBV25-1 to TRBJ1-1; TRBD1 might be the D (6 bases). Germline V lookup: CDR1 MGHDK, CDR2 SYGVNS. This CDR3 contains 14 residues. V gave up 2 bases and J gave up 4 bases, with 11 bases separating them. For the CDR3, the DNA is TGTGCCAGCAGTGAAAGCGGGGGCGGCACTGAAGCTTTCTTT. Translated: CASSESGGGTEAFF.

This chain uses TRBV13 with TRBJ2-7; TRBD1 aligns across 9 bases. In germline, CDR1 is PRHDT, CDR2 FYEKMQ (reference sequence). There are 17 residues in the CDR3. Unmatched junction bases numbered 13, after V lost 4 bases and J lost 3 bases. The CDR3 is CASSYWGLGQGSYEQYF. In DNA, the CDR3 is TGTGCCAGCAGCTACTGGGGTTTGGGACAGGGCAGCTACGAGCAGTACTTC. Full variable domain (remainder filled in from reference TRBV13 and TRBJ2-7): AAGVIQSPRHLIKEKRETATLKCYPIPRHDTVYWYQQGPGQDPQFLISFYEKMQSDKGSIPDRFSAQQFSDYHSELNMSSLELGDSALYFCASSYWGLGQGSYEQYFGPGTRLTVT.